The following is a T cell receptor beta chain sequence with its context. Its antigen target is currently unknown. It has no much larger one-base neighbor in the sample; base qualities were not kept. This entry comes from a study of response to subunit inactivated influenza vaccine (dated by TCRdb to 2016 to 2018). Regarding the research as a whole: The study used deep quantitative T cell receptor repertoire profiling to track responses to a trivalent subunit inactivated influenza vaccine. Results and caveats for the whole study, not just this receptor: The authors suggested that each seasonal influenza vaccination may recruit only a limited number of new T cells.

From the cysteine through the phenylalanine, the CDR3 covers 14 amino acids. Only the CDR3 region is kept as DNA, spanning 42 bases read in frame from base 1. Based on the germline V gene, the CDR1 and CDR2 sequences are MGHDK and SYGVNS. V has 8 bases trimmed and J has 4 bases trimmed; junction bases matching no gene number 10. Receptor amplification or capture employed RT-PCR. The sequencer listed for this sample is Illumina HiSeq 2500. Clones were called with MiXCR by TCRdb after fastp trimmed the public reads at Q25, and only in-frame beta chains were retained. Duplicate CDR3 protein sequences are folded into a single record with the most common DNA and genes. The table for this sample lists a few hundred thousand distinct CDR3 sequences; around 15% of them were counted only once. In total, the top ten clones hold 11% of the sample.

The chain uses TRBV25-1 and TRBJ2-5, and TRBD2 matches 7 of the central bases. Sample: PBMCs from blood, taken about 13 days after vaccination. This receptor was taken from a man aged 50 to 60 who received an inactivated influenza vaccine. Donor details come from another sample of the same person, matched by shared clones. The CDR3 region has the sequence CASGVGGSLETQYF. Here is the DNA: TGTGCCAGCGGTGTGGGGGGGTCCCTAGAGACCCAGTACTTC.